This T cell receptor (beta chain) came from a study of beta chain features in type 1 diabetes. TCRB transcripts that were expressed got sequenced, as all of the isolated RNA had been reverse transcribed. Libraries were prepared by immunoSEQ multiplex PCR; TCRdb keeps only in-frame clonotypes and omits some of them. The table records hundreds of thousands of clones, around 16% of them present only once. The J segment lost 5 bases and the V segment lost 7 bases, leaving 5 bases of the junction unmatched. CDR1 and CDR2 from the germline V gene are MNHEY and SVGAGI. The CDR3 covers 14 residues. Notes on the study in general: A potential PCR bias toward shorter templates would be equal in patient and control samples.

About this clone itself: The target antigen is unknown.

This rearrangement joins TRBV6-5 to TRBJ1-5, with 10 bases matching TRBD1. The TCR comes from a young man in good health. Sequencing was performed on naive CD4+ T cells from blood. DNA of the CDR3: TGTGCCAGCACCATGGGACAGGGGCATCAGCCCCAGCATTTT. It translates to CASTMGQGHQPQHF.